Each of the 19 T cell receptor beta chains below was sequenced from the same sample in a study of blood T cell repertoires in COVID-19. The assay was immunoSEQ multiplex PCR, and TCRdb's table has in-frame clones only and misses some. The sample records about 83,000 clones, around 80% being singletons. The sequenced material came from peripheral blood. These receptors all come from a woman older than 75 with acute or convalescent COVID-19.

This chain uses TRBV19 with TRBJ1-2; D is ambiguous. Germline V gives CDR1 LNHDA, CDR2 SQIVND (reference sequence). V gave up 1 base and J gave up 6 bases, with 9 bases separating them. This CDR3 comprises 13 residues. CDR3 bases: TGTGCCAGTAGTATAGGGCTGGAGGATGGCTACACCTTC. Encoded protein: CASSIGLEDGYTF. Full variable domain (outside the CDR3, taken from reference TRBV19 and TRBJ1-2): DGGITQSPKYLFRKEGQNVTLSCEQNLNHDAMYWYRQDPGQGLRLIYYSQIVNDFQKGDIAEGYSVSREKKESFPLTVTSAQKNPTAFYLCASSIGLEDGYTFGSGTRLTVV.

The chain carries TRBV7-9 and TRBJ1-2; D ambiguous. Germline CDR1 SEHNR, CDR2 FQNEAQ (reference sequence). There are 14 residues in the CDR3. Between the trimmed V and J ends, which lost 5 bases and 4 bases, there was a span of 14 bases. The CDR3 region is CASSQNNNPYGYTF. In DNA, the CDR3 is TGTGCCAGCAGCCAAAACAACAACCCCTATGGCTACACCTTC.

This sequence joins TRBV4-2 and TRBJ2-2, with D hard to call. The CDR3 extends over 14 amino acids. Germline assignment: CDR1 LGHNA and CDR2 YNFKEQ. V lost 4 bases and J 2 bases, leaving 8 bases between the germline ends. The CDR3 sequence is CASSPRLNTGELFF. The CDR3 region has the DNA TGTGCCAGCAGCCCCCGTCTAAACACCGGGGAGCTGTTTTTT.

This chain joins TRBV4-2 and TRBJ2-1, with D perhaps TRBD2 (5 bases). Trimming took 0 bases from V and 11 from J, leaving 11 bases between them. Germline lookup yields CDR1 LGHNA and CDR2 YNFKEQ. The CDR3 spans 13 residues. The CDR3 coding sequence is TGTGCCAGCAGCCAAGATAGCGCACCAAAGCAGTTCTTC. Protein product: CASSQDSAPKQFF.

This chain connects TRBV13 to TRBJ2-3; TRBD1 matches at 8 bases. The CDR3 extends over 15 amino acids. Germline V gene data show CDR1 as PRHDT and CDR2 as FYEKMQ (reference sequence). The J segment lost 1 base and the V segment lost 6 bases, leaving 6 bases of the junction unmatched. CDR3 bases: TGTGCCAGCAGGCGCGGACAGGGAGGCACAGATACGCAGTATTTT. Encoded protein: CASRRGQGGTDTQYF.

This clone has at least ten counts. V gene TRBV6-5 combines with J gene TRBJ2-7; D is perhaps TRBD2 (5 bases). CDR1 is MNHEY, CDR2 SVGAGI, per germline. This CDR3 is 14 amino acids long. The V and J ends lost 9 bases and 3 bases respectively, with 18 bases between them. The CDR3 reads CASFSTAEVYEQYF. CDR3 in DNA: TGTGCCAGTTTTTCTACAGCGGAAGTCTACGAGCAGTACTTC.

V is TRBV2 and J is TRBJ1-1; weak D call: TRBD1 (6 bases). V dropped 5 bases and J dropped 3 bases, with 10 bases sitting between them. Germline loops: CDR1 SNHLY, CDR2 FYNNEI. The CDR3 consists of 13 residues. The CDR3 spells CASSLDSYTEAFF. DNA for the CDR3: TGTGCCAGCAGTTTGGACAGCTACACTGAAGCTTTCTTT.

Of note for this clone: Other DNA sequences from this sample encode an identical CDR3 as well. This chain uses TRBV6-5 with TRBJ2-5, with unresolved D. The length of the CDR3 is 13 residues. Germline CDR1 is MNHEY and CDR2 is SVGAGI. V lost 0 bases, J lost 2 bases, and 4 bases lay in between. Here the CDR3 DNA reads TGTGCCAGCAGTTACTCTCCACAAGAGACCCAGTACTTC. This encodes CASSYSPQETQYF.

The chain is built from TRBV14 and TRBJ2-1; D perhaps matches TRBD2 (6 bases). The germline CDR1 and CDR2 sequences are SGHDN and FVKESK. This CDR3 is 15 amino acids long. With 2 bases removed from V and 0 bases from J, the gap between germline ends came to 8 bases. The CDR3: CASSQLSGSYNEQFF. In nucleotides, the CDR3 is TGTGCCAGCAGCCAACTTAGCGGCTCCTACAATGAGCAGTTCTTC.

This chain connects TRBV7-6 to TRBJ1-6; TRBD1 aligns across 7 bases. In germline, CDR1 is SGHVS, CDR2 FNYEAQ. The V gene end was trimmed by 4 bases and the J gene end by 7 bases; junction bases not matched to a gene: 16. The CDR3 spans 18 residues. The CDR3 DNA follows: TGTGCCAGCAGCTCCCAGGTACAGACAGGGTCTCGAAATTCACCCCTCCACTTT. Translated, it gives CASSSQVQTGSRNSPLHF.

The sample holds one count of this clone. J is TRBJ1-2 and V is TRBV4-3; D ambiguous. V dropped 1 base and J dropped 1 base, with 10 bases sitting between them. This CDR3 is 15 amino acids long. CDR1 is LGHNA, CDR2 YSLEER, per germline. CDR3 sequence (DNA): TGCGCCAGCAGCCAAGTGGTAGATGTTAACTATGGCTACACCTTC. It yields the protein CASSQVVDVNYGYTF.

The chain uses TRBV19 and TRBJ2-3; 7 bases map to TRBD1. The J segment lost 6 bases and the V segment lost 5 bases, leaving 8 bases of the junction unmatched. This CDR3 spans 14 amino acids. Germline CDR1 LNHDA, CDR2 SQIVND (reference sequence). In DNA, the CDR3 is TGTGCCAGTAGTGCCCGACAGGGTTTCGATACGCAGTATTTT. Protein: CASSARQGFDTQYF.

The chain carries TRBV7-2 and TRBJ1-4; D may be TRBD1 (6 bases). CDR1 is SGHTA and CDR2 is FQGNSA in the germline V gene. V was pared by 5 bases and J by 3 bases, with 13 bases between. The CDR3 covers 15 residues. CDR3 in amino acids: CASSVYRAPNEKLFF. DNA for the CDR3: TGTGCCAGCAGCGTATACAGGGCCCCTAATGAAAAACTGTTTTTT.

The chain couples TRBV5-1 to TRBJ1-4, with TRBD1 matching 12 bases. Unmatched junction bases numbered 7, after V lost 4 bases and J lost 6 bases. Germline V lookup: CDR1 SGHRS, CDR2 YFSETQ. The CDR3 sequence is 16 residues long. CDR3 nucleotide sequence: TGCGCCAGCAGCCCCGGGACAGGGGGCATTTATGAAAAACTGTTTTTT. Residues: CASSPGTGGIYEKLFF.

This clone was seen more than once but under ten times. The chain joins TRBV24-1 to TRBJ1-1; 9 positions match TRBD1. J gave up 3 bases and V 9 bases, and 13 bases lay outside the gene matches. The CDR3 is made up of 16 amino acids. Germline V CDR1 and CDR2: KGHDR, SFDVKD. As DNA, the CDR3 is TGTGCCACCTTCGGGGACAGGGACGTTTTAGACACTGAAGCTTTCTTT. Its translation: CATFGDRDVLDTEAFF.

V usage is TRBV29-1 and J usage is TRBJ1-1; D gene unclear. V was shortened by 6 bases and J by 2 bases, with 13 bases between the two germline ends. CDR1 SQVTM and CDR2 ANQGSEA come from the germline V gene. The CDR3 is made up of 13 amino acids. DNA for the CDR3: TGCAGCGTCTATTCAGGCCTTAACACTGAAGCTTTCTTT. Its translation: CSVYSGLNTEAFF.

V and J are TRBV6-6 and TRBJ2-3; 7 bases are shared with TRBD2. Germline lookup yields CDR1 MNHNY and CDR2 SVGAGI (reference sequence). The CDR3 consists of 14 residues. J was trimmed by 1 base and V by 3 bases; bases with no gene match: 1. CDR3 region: CASSYLAGTDTQYF. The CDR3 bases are TGTGCCAGCAGTTATCTAGCGGGCACAGATACGCAGTATTTT.

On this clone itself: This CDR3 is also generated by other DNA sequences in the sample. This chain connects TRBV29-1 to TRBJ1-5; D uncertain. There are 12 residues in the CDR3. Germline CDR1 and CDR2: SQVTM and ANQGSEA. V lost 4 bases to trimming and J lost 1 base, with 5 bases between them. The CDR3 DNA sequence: TGCAGCGTTGGCGGGAGCAATCAGCCCCAGCATTTT. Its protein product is CSVGGSNQPQHF. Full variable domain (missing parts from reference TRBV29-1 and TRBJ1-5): SAVISQKPSRDICQRGTSLTIQCQVDSQVTMMFWYRQQPGQSLTLIATANQGSEATYESGFVIDKFPISRPNLTFSTLTVSNMSPEDSSIYLCSVGGSNQPQHFGDGTRLSIL.

The CDR3 spells CSVADLEKQYF. The CDR3 nucleotides read TGCAGCGTGGCGGATTTAGAGAAGCAGTACTTC. The chain has TRBV29-1 and TRBJ2-7; D is ambiguous. Germline V CDR1 and CDR2: SQVTM, ANQGSEA. This CDR3 spans 11 amino acids. V was clipped by 6 bases and J by 8 bases, with 14 bases between them.